The 5 T cell receptor beta chains listed next were all sequenced from one sample in a study of T cells in Graves' hyperthyroidism and ophthalmopathy. TCR beta CDR3 sequences were amplified from RNA transcripts. During a first-round RT-PCR of the TCR CDR3, the HTBI primer set was used. TCRdb redid the calling of the multiplex PCR reads with MiXCR, one entry per CDR3 protein. The data hold fewer than 350,000 distinct CDR3 sequences, with approximately 15% observed a single time. The sequenced sample was blood. Every receptor here comes from a woman aged 40-49 years with Graves' hyperthyroidism.

This chain links TRBV3-1 with TRBJ2-5; no reliable D call. This CDR3 spans 17 amino acids. Germline CDR1 reads LGHDT; CDR2 reads YNNKEL (reference sequence). The V and J ends lost 0 bases and 2 bases respectively, with 16 bases between them. DNA for the CDR3: TGTGCCAGCAGCCAAGAATTCGGGCCTCTCGGACAAGAGACCCAGTACTTC. It translates to CASSQEFGPLGQETQYF.

This clonotype has a handful of counts. V and J are TRBV15 and TRBJ2-2, with D perhaps TRBD1 or TRBD2 (5 bases each). Trimming left V 3 bases short and J 0 bases short, with 8 bases between. This CDR3 contains 15 residues. The germline gives CDR1 LNHNV, CDR2 YYDKDF (reference sequence). CDR3 nucleotides: TGTGCCACCAGCAGGGGGGACCCGAACACCGGGGAGCTGTTTTTT. The encoded protein is CATSRGDPNTGELFF.

This rearrangement joins TRBV10-3 to TRBJ2-1, with 9 bases fitting TRBD2. The CDR3 runs to 16 residues. V lost 8 bases and J lost 8; bases outside the gene matches: 16. Germline CDR1 is ENHRY and CDR2 is SYGVKD. As DNA, the CDR3 is TGTGCCATCCGGGGAGTGGTGGCGGGAGGGTTGGATGAGCAGTTCTTC. This gives the protein CAIRGVVAGGLDEQFF.

This clonotype was recorded a few times. The germline gene is not matched at one end of the junction; a read error may be the cause. The chain employs TRBV11-1 and TRBJ2-1; D is unclear. Germline V lookup: CDR1 SGHAT, CDR2 FQDESV (reference sequence). The CDR3 sequence is 14 residues long. DNA for the CDR3: TGTGCCAGCAGCTTAGCGGCATCCTACAATGAGCAGCTCTTC. This gives the protein CASSLAASYNEQLF. Full variable domain (missing parts from reference TRBV11-1 and TRBJ2-1): EAEVAQSPRYKITEKSQAVAFWCDPISGHATLYWYRQILGQGPELLVQFQDESVVDDSQLPKDRFSAERLKGVDSTLKIQPAELGDSAMYLCASSLAASYNEQLFGPGTRLTVL.

This clonotype was picked up many times. The chain couples TRBV3-1 to TRBJ2-7; TRBD2 agrees at 12 bases. Germline values: CDR1 LGHDT, CDR2 YNNKEL (reference sequence). J lost 5 bases, V lost 1 base, and 6 bases had no gene match. CDR3 length: 16 residues. The CDR3 sequence: CASSQGTSGRRHEQYF. CDR3 sequence (DNA): TGTGCCAGCAGCCAAGGAACTAGCGGGAGGAGGCACGAGCAGTACTTC.